This T cell receptor (beta chain) was captured by sequencing in a study of CD4+ T cells in melanoma. The CDR3 extends over 16 amino acids. The ends were cut back, 5 bases at V and 0 bases at J, with 16 bases in the middle. Per the germline V gene, CDR1 is LNHDA and CDR2 is SQIVND (reference sequence). Findings and limits, study-wide: In melanoma, neoantigen-specific CD4+ T cells reportedly differed in differentiation state.

A word on this clone: The antigen is unknown.

Some clones are missing from TCRdb's copy, which holds only in-frame ones; the method was immunoSEQ multiplex PCR. This table holds some 150,000 clones, nearly 95% found once. This receptor was taken from a human donor with melanoma. The chain couples TRBV19 to TRBJ1-1; D remains ambiguous. For the CDR3, the DNA is TGTGCCAGTAGTGCCTCACGACTGCTTCTGAACACTGAAGCTTTCTTT. It is translated as CASSASRLLLNTEAFF.